Below, 2 T cell receptor beta chains from the same sample are listed, as sequenced in a study of T cells in Graves' hyperthyroidism and ophthalmopathy. RNA transcripts yielded amplified TCR beta CDR3 regions. TCR CDR3 underwent first-round RT-PCR with the HTBI primer set. TCRdb re-called the multiplex PCR reads through MiXCR, storing one row per CDR3 protein. The table includes fewer than 300,000 distinct CDR3 sequences, roughly 15% detected once. The source material was blood. These receptors originate from a woman between 45 and 60 years old with Graves' hyperthyroidism that later progressed to Graves' ophthalmopathy.

The V and J genes are TRBV7-2 and TRBJ1-2; D ambiguous. V was shortened by 1 base and J by 7 bases, with 10 bases between the two germline ends. Germline lookup yields CDR1 SGHTA and CDR2 FQGNSA. This CDR3 spans 13 amino acids. The CDR3 is CASSLDSGVGYTF. The CDR3 bases are TGTGCCAGCAGCTTAGATTCTGGGGTTGGCTACACCTTC.

The V and J genes are TRBV28 and TRBJ2-7, with 7 bases identical to TRBD1. Trimming at V came to 7 bases and at J to 9 bases, leaving 6 bases not matched to a gene. CDR1 MDHEN and CDR2 SYDVKM come from the germline V gene. The CDR3 extends over 11 amino acids. The CDR3 DNA sequence: TGTGCCAGCAAGGGGGCAGGGTGGCAGTACTTC. Encoded protein: CASKGAGWQYF.